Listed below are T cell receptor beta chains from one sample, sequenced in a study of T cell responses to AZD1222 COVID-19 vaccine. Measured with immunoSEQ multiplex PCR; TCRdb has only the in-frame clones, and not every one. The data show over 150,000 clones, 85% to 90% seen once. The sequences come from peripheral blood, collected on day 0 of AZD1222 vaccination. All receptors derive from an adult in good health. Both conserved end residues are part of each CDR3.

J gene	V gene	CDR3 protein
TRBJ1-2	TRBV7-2	CASSLEGGQGSGYTF
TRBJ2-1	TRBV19	CASSKYDGQVYNEQFF
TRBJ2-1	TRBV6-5	CASSYLRGGYNEQFF
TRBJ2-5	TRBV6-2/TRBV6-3	CASSLGTGETQYF
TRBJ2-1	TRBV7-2	CASSSRTTRGEQFF
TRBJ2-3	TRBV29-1	CSVANIASTDTQYF
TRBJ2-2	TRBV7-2	CASSSTNTGELFF
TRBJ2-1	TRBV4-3	CASSQTTSSEQFF
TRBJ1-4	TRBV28	CASSFRGGEKLFF
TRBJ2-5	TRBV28	CATDGGGELTQYF